Below, one T cell receptor beta chain is given with its context. As yet, its antigen is unknown. This record belongs to a study of T cell responses to AZD1222 COVID-19 vaccine. Findings and caveats of the study: Baseline seropositivity characterized only six or seven AZD1222 recipients.

Germline V CDR1 and CDR2: SQVTM, ANQGSEA. Unmatched junction bases numbered 2, after V lost 4 bases and J lost 4 bases. The CDR3 sequence is 12 residues long. Produced via immunoSEQ multiplex PCR; TCRdb's table is partial and in-frame only. The table lists 150,000 to 200,000 clones, more than 75% of them singletons. The sample was peripheral blood, taken 28 days after the second AZD1222 dose. This TCR was recovered from an adult who received the AZD1222 COVID-19 vaccine. The V gene is TRBV29-1, the J gene TRBJ2-7; 9 bases line up with TRBD1. In DNA form, the CDR3 reads TGCAGCGTTGGGACAGGGGAGTACGAGCAGTACTTC. Its translation is CSVGTGEYEQYF.